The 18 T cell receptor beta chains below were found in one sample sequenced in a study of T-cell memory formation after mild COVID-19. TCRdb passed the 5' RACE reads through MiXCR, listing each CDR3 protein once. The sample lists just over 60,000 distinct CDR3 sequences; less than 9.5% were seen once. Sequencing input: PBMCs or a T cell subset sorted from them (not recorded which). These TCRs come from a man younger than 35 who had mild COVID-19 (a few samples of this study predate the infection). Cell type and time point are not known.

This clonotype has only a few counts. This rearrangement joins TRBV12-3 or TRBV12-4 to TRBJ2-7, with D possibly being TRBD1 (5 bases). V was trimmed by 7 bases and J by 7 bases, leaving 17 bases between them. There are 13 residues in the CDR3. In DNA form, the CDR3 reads TGTGCCAGCACCACTGGGCAGGGCCGGGAGCAGTACTTC. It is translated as CASTTGQGREQYF.

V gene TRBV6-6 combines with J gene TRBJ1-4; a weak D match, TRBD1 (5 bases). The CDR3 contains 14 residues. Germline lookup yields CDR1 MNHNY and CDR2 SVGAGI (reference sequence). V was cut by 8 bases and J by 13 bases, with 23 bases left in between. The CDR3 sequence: CASLGPLVRRGLFF. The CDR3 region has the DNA TGTGCCAGCCTGGGACCGCTCGTAAGAAGAGGACTGTTTTTT.

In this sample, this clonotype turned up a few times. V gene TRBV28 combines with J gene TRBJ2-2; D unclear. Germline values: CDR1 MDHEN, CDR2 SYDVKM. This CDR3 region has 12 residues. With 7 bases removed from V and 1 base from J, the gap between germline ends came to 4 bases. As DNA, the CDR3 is TGTGCCAGCACGCAGAACACCGGGGAGCTGTTTTTT. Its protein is CASTQNTGELFF.

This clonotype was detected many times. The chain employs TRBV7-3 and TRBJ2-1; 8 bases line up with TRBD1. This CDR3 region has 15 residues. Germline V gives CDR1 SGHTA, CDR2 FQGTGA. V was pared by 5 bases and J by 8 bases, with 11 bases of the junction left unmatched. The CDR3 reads CASSVQGGLTDEQFF. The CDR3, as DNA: TGTGCCAGCAGCGTACAGGGGGGCCTTACCGATGAGCAGTTCTTC.

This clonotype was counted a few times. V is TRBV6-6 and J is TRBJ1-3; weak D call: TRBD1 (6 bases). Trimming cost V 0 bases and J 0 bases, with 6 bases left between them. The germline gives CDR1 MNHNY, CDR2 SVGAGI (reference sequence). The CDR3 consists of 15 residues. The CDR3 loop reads CASSYSTGSGNTIYF. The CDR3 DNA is TGTGCCAGCAGTTACTCGACAGGCTCTGGAAACACCATATATTTT.

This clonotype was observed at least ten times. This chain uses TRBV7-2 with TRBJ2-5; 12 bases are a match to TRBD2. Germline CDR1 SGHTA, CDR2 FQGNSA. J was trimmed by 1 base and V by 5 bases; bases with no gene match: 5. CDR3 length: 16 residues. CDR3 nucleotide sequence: TGTGCCAGCAGCCAATCTAGCGGGGGGGCCCAAGAGACCCAGTACTTC. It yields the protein CASSQSSGGAQETQYF.

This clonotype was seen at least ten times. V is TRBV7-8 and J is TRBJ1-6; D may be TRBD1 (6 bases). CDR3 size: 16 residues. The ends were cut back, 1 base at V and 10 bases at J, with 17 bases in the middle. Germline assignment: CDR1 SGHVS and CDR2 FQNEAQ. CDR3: CASSLGGRLRGSPLHF. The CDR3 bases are TGTGCCAGCAGCTTAGGTGGCAGGCTAAGGGGGTCACCCCTCCACTTT.

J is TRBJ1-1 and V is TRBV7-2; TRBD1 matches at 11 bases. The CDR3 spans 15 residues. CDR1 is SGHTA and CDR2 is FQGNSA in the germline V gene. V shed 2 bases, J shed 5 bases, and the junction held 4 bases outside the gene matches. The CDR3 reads CASSLYGQGATEAFF. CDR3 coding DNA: TGTGCCAGCAGCTTATACGGACAGGGGGCGACTGAAGCTTTCTTT.

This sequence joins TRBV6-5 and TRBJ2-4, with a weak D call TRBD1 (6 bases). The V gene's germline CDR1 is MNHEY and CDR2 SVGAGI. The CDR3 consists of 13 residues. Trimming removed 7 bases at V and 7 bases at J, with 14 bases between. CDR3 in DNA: TGTGCCAGCACTAGAACAGGGTTGAACATTCAGTACTTC. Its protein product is CASTRTGLNIQYF.

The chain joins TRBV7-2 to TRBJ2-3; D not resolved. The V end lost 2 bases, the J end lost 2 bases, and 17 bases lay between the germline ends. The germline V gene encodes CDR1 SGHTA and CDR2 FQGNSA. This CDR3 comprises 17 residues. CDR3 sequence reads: CASSLMALVGNTDTQYF. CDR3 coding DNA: TGTGCCAGCAGCTTAATGGCGCTAGTCGGAAACACAGATACGCAGTATTTT. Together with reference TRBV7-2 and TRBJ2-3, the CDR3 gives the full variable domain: GAGVSQSPSNKVTEKGKDVELRCDPISGHTALYWYRQSLGQGLEFLIYFQGNSAPDKSGLPSDRFSAERTGGSVSTLTIQRTQQEDSAVYLCASSLMALVGNTDTQYFGPGTRLTVL.

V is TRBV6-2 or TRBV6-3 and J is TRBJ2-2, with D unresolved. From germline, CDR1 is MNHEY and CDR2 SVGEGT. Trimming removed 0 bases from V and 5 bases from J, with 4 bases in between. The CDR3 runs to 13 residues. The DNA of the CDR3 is TGTGCCAGCAGTTACTCGAGGACCGGGGAGCTGTTTTTT. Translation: CASSYSRTGELFF.

The chain's CDR3 is CSARDEVDRGTYEQYF. The CDR3 coding sequence is TGCAGTGCTAGAGATGAGGTGGACAGGGGCACCTACGAGCAGTACTTC. The rearrangement links TRBV20-1 to TRBJ2-7; 9 nucleotides line up with TRBD1. CDR1 and CDR2 from the germline V gene are DFQATT and SNEGSKA (reference sequence). The CDR3 is made up of 16 amino acids. The V gene end was trimmed by 0 bases and the J gene end by 2 bases; junction bases not matched to a gene: 8.

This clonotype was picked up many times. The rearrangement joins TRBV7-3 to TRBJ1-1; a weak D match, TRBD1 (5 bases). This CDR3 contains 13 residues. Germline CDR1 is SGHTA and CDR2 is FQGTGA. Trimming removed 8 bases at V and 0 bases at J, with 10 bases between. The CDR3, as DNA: TGTGCCAGCTCCCAGGGCATGAACACTGAAGCTTTCTTT. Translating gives CASSQGMNTEAFF.

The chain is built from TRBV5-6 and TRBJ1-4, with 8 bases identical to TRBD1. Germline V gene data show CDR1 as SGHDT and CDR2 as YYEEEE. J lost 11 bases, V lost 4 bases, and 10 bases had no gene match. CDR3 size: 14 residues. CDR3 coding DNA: TGTGCCAGCAGCCCCCTGACAGGGGTTCGGAAACTGTTTTTT. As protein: CASSPLTGVRKLFF.

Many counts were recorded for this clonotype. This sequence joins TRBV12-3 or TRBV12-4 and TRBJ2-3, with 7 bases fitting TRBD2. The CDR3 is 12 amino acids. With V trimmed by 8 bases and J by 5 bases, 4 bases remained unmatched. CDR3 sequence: CASAREGDTQYF. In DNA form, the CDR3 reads TGTGCCAGCGCCAGGGAGGGAGATACGCAGTATTTT.

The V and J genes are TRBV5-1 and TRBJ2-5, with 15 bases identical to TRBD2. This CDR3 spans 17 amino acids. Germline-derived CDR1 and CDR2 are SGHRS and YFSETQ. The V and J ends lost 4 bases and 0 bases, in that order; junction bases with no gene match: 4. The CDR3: CASSVGLAGGNQETQYF. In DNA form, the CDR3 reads TGCGCCAGCAGCGTGGGACTAGCGGGGGGCAACCAAGAGACCCAGTACTTC.

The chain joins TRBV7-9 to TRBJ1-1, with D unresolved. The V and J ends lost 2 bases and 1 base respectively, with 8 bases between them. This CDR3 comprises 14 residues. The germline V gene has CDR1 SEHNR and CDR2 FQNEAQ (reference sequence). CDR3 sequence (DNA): TGTGCCAGCAGCTTAACAGACAAGAACACTGAAGCTTTCTTT. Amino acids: CASSLTDKNTEAFF. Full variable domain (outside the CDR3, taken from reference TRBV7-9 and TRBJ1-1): DTGVSQNPRHKITKRGQNVTFRCDPISEHNRLYWYRQTLGQGPEFLTYFQNEAQLEKSRLLSDRFSAERPKGSFSTLEIQRTEQGDSAMYLCASSLTDKNTEAFFGQGTRLTVV.

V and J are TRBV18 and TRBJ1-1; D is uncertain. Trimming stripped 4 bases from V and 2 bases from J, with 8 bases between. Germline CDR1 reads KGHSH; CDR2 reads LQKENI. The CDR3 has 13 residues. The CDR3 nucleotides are TGTGCCAGCTCACAGGGCGAAAACACTGAAGCTTTCTTT. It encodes CASSQGENTEAFF. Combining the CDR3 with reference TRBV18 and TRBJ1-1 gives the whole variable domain NAGVMQNPRHLVRRRGQEARLRCSPMKGHSHVYWYRQLPEEGLKFMVYLQKENIIDESGMPKERFSAEFPKEGPSILRIQQVVRGDSAAYFCASSQGENTEAFFGQGTRLTVV.